The next 9 T cell receptor beta chains were all read from a single sample in a study of cytomegalovirus exposure and HLA in healthy donors. The primer mix had 60 Vbeta and 13 Jbeta primers. The protocol was immunoSEQ multiplex PCR, while the TCRdb copy is restricted to in-frame clones and leaves out a portion. Here the sample spans 60,000 to 70,000 clones, about 80% being singletons. Sequencing input: PBMCs. These receptors were obtained from a woman aged 25 to 39 in good health and CMV-seronegative.

The V and J genes are TRBV30 and TRBJ1-2; 7 bases match TRBD1. Trimming cost V 4 bases and J 2 bases; bases outside gene matches: 10. The CDR3 sequence is 15 residues long. CDR1 GTSNPN and CDR2 SVGIG come from the germline V gene (reference sequence). CDR3 sequence (DNA): TGTGCCTGGACCGTCCCGGGACAGCCAAACTATGGCTACACCTTC. This encodes CAWTVPGQPNYGYTF. Supplemented by reference TRBV30 and TRBJ1-2, the full variable domain reads SQTIHQWPATLVQPVGSPLSLECTVEGTSNPNLYWYRQAAGRGLQLLFYSVGIGQISSEVPQNLSASRPQDRQFILSSKKLLLSDSGFYLCAWTVPGQPNYGYTFGSGTRLTVV.

This rearrangement joins TRBV5-1 to TRBJ2-2, with TRBD1 matching 10 bases. Germline CDR1 is SGHRS and CDR2 is YFSETQ. V shed 1 base and J 4 bases; nucleotides not matched to a gene: 4. The CDR3 runs to 16 residues. The CDR3 DNA reads TGCGCCAGCAGCTTGCTCTGGACAGGGGGCACCGGGGAGCTGTTTTTT. It yields the protein CASSLLWTGGTGELFF.

Only one count was recorded for this clone. The chain has TRBV7-8 and TRBJ1-5; 7 nucleotides line up with TRBD1. CDR1 and CDR2 from the germline V gene are SGHVS and FQNEAQ. With V trimmed by 4 bases and J by 1 base, 10 bases remained unmatched. The CDR3 covers 17 residues. The CDR3 bases are TGTGCCAGCAGCTACACCGGGACAGATCGGAGCAATCAGCCCCAGCATTTT. This translates into CASSYTGTDRSNQPQHF.

The gene calls are TRBV7-8 and TRBJ2-3, with TRBD2 matching 7 bases. Germline lookup yields CDR1 SGHVS and CDR2 FQNEAQ. The V segment lost 5 bases and the J segment 2 bases; nucleotides outside the gene matches: 7. CDR3 size: 15 residues. In DNA, the CDR3 is TGTGCCAGCAGCGGCCGGGGGGAAATCACAGATACGCAGTATTTT. Its protein is CASSGRGEITDTQYF. The variable domain in full, with the rest retrieved from reference TRBV7-8 and TRBJ2-3, is GAGVSQSPRYKVAKRGQDVALRCDPISGHVSLFWYQQALGQGPEFLTYFQNEAQLDKSGLPSDRFFAERPEGSVSTLKIQRTQQEDSAVYLCASSGRGEITDTQYFGPGTRLTVL.

This clone was counted between two and nine times. This chain's CDR3 is CSVLVVVGETQYF. The CDR3 DNA sequence: TGCAGCGTCCTCGTTGTCGTCGGAGAGACCCAGTACTTC. The rearrangement uses TRBV29-1 and TRBJ2-5, with unresolved D. Germline assignment: CDR1 SQVTM and CDR2 ANQGSEA. V lost 6 bases, J lost 4 bases, and 15 bases lay in between. The CDR3 is made up of 13 amino acids.

The CDR3 loop is CASSHTGKNYEQYF. The CDR3 bases are TGCGCCAGCAGCCACACAGGGAAGAACTACGAGCAGTACTTC. The chain carries TRBV4-1 and TRBJ2-7; D is possibly TRBD1 (6 bases). Deletions cut 3 bases from V and 3 bases from J, with 12 bases between. CDR1 is MGHRA, CDR2 YSYEKL, per germline. The length of the CDR3 is 14 residues.

The V call is TRBV29-1, the J call TRBJ1-1; unclear D gene. The CDR3 is made up of 10 amino acids. Germline V gene lookup returns CDR1 SQVTM and CDR2 ANQGSEA. The V end was cut by 7 bases, the J end by 3 bases, with 6 bases between. The CDR3 DNA reads as TGCAGCGCCCTAGACACTGAAGCTTTCTTT. It is translated as CSALDTEAFF. Full variable domain (rest looked up from reference TRBV29-1 and TRBJ1-1): SAVISQKPSRDICQRGTSLTIQCQVDSQVTMMFWYRQQPGQSLTLIATANQGSEATYESGFVIDKFPISRPNLTFSTLTVSNMSPEDSSIYLCSALDTEAFFGQGTRLTVV.

The chain couples TRBV28 to TRBJ1-6; 8 bases agree with TRBD1. The CDR3 loop spans 15 amino acids. CDR1 is MDHEN and CDR2 is SYDVKM in the germline V gene. V shed 5 bases and J 3 bases; nucleotides not matched to a gene: 3. Here the CDR3 reads CASSQGAGYNSPLHF. The CDR3, as DNA: TGTGCCAGCAGTCAGGGGGCTGGCTATAATTCACCCCTCCACTTT.

The rearrangement links TRBV10-3 to TRBJ2-2; TRBD1 might be the D (6 bases). The germline V gene has CDR1 ENHRY and CDR2 SYGVKD. The CDR3 runs to 13 residues. V dropped 10 bases and J dropped 4 bases, with 13 bases sitting between them. CDR3 in DNA: TGTGCCACCAGGGGCACAGGCACCGGGGAGCTGTTTTTT. It is translated as CATRGTGTGELFF.